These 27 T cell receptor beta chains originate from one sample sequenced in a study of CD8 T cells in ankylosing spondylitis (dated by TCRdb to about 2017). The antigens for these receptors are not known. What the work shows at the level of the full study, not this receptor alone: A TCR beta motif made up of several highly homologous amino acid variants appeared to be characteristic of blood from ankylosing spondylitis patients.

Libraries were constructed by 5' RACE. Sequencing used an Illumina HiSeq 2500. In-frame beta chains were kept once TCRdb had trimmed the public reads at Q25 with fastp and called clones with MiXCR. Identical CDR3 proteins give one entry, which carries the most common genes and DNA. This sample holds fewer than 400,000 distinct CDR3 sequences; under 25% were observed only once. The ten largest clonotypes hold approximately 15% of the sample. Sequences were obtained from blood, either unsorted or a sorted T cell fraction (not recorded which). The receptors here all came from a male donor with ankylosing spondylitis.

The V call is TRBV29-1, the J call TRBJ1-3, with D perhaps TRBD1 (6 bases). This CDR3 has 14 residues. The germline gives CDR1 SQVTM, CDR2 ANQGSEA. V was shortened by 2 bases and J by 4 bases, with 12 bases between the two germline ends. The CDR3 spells CSVEQGLGGNTIYF. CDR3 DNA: TGCAGCGTTGAACAGGGGCTAGGCGGAAACACCATATATTTT.

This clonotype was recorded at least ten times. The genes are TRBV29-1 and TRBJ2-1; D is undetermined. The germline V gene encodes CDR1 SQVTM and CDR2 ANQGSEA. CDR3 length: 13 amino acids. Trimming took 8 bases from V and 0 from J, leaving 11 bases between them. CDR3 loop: CSTSVSSYNEQFF. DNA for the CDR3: TGCAGCACCTCGGTGAGCTCCTACAATGAGCAGTTCTTC.

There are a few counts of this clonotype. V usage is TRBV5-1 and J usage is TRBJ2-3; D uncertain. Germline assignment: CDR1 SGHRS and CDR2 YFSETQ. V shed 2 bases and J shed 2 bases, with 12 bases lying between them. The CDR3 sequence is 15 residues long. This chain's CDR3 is CASSLDLRSTDTQYF. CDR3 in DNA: TGCGCCAGCAGCTTAGACTTAAGGTCCACAGATACGCAGTATTTT.

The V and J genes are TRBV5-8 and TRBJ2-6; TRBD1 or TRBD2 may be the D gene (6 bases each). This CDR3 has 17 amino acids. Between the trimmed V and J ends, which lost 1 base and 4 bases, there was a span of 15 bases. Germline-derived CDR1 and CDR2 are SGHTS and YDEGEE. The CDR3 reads CASSLSEGGSGANVLTF. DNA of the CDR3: TGTGCCAGCAGCTTGTCGGAGGGGGGATCCGGGGCCAACGTCCTGACTTTC.

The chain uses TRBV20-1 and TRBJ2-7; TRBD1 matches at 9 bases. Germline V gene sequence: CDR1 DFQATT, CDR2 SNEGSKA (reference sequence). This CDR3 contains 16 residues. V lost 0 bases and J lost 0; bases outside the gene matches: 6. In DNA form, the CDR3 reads TGCAGTGCTAGAGATCCCGGGACAGGGACCTCCTACGAGCAGTACTTC. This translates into CSARDPGTGTSYEQYF.

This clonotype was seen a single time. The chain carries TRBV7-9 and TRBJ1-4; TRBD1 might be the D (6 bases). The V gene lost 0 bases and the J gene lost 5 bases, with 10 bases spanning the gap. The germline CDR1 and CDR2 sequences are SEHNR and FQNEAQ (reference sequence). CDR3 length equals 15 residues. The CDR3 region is CASSLAQTGNEKLFF. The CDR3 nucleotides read TGTGCCAGCAGCTTAGCGCAGACAGGAAATGAAAAACTGTTTTTT.

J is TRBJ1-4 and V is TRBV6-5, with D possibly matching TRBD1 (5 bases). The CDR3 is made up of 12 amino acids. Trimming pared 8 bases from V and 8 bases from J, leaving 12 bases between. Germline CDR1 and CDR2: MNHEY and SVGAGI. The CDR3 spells CASGTEGEKLFF. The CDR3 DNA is TGTGCCAGCGGGACGGAAGGCGAAAAACTGTTTTTT.

The CDR3 is CASSPLLNVNSPLHF. CDR3 bases: TGTGCCAGCTCACCACTTTTGAACGTCAATTCACCCCTCCACTTT. The V gene is TRBV18, the J gene TRBJ1-6; no clear D gene. V gave up 1 base and J gave up 7 bases, with 11 bases separating them. In germline, CDR1 is KGHSH, CDR2 LQKENI. This CDR3 spans 15 amino acids.

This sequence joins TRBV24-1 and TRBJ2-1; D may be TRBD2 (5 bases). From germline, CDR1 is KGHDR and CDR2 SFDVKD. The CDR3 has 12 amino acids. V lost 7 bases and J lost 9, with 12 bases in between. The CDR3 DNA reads TGTGCCACCAGGGTGAGGGCAGTTGAGCAGTTCTTC. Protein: CATRVRAVEQFF.

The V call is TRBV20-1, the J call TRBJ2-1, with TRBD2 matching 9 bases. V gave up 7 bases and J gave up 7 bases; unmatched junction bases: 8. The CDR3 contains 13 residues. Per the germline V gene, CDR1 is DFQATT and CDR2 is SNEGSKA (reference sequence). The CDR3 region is CSVTGTSLNEQFF. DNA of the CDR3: TGCAGTGTTACCGGGACTAGCCTAAATGAGCAGTTCTTC.

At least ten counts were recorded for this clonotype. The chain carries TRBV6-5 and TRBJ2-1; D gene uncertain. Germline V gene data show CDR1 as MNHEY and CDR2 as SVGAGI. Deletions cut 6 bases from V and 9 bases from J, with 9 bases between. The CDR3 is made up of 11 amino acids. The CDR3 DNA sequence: TGTGCCAGCAGGAGAGAGGCTGAGCAGTTCTTC. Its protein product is CASRREAEQFF.

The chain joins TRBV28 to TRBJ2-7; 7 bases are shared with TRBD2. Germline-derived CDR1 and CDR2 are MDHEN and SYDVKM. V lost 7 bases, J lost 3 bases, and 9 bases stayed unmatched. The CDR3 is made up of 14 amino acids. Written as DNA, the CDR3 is TGTGCCAGCACCGCCGGGACTACCAGCTACGAGCAGTACTTC. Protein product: CASTAGTTSYEQYF. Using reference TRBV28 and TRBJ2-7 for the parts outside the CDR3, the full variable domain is DVKVTQSSRYLVKRTGEKVFLECVQDMDHENMFWYRQDPGLGLRLIYFSYDVKMKEKGDIPEGYSVSREKKERFSLILESASTNQTSMYLCASTAGTTSYEQYFGPGTRLTVT.

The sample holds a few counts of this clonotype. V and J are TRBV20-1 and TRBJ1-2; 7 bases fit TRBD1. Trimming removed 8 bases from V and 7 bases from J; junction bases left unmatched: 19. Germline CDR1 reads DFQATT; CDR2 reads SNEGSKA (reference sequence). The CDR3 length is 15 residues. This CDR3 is CSTSGGQRIGSGYTF. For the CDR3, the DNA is TGCAGTACATCGGGGGGACAGCGAATCGGGTCTGGCTACACCTTC.

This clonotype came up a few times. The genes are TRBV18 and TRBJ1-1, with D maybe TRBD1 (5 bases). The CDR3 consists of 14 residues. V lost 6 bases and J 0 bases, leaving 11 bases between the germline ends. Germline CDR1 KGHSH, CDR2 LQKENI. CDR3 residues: CASSGERVNTEAFF. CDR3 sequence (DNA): TGTGCCAGCTCGGGGGAGAGAGTGAACACTGAAGCTTTCTTT. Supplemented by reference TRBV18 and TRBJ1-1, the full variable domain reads NAGVMQNPRHLVRRRGQEARLRCSPMKGHSHVYWYRQLPEEGLKFMVYLQKENIIDESGMPKERFSAEFPKEGPSILRIQQVVRGDSAAYFCASSGERVNTEAFFGQGTRLTVV.

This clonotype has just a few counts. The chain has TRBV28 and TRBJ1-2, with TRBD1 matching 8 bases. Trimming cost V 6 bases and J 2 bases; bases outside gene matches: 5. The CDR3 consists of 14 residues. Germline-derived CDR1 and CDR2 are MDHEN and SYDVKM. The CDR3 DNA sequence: TGTGCCAGCAGGTCCACAGGGGGGAACTATGGCTACACCTTC. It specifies CASRSTGGNYGYTF.

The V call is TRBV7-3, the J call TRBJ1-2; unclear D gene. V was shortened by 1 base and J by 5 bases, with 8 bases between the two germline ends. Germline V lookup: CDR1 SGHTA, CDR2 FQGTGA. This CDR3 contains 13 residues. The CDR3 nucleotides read TGTGCCAGCAGCTTAATGTTGGGGTATGGCTACACCTTC. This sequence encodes CASSLMLGYGYTF.

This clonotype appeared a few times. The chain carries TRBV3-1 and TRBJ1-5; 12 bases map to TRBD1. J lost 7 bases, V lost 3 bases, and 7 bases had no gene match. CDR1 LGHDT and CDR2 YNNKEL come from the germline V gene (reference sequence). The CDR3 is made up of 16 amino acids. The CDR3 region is CASSQGTGGNTQPQHF. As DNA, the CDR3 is TGTGCCAGCAGCCAGGGGACAGGGGGCAACACGCAGCCCCAGCATTTT.

In nucleotides, the CDR3 is TGTGCCAGCAGCTTACATACAGCGGGAGCCTACAATGAGCAGTTCTTC. It is translated as CASSLHTAGAYNEQFF. The V and J genes are TRBV7-3 and TRBJ2-1, with 8 bases lining up with TRBD2. V was clipped by 2 bases and J by 2 bases; unmatched bases: 5. The length of the CDR3 is 16 residues. Looked up from germline, CDR1 is SGHTA and CDR2 is FQGTGA. The full variable domain, rest sourced from reference TRBV7-3 and TRBJ2-1, is GAGVSQTPSNKVTEKGKYVELRCDPISGHTALYWYRQSLGQGPEFLIYFQGTGAADDSGLPNDRFFAVRPEGSVSTLKIQRTERGDSAVYLCASSLHTAGAYNEQFFGPGTRLTVL.

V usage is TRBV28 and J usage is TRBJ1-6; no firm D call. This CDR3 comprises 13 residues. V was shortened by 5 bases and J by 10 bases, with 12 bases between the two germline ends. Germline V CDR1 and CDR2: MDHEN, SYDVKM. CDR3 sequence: CASSPDIMSPLHF. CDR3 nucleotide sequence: TGTGCCAGCAGTCCTGATATAATGTCACCCCTCCACTTT.

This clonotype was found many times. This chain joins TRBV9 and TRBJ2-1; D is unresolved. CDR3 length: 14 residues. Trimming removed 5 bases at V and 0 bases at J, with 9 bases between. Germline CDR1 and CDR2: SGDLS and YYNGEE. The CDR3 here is CASSVRSSYNEQFF. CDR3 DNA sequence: TGTGCCAGCAGTGTCCGCAGCTCCTACAATGAGCAGTTCTTC. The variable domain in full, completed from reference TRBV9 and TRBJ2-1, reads DSGVTQTPKHLITATGQRVTLRCSPRSGDLSVYWYQQSLDQGLQFLIQYYNGEERAKGNILERFSAQQFPDLHSELNLSSLELGDSALYFCASSVRSSYNEQFFGPGTRLTVL.

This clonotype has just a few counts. CDR3 amino acids: CSGQKGGNTGELFF. The CDR3 bases are TGCAGCGGACAAAAGGGGGGGAACACCGGGGAGCTGTTTTTT. The V and J genes are TRBV29-1 and TRBJ2-2; D could derive from TRBD1 or TRBD2 (6 bases each). Germline V gene data show CDR1 as SQVTM and CDR2 as ANQGSEA. There are 14 residues in the CDR3. Trimming shortened V by 7 bases and J by 1 base, and 13 bases separated the two germline ends.

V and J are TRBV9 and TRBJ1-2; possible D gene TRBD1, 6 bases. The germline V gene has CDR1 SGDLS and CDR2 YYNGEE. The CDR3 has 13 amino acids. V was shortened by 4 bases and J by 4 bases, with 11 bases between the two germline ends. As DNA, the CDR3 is TGTGCCAGCAGCCCGACAGGTACCTATGGCTACACCTTC. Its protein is CASSPTGTYGYTF.

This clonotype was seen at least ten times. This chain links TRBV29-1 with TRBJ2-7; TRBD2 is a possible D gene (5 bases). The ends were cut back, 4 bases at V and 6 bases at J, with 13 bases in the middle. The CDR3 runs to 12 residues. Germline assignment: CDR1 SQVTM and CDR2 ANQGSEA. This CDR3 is CSVAGMGSEQYF. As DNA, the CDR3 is TGCAGCGTTGCGGGGATGGGTAGCGAGCAGTACTTC.

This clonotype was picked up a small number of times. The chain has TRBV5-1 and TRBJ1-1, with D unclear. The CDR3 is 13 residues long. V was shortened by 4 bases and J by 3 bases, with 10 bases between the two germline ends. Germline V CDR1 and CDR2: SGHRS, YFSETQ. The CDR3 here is CASSITPYTEAFF. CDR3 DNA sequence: TGCGCCAGCAGCATTACACCATACACTGAAGCTTTCTTT.

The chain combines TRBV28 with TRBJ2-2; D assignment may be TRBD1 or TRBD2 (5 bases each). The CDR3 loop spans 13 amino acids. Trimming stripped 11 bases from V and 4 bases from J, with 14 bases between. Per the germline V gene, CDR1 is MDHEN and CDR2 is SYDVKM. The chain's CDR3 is CAAGKGTTGELFF. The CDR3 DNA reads TGTGCCGCCGGGAAGGGGACCACCGGGGAGCTGTTTTTT.

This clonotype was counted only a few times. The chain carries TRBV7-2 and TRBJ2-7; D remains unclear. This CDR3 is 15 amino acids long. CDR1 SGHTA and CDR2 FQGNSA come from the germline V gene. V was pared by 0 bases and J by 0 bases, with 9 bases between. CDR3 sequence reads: CASSLAVPSSYEQYF. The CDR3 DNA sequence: TGTGCCAGCAGCTTAGCGGTCCCGAGCTCCTACGAGCAGTACTTC.

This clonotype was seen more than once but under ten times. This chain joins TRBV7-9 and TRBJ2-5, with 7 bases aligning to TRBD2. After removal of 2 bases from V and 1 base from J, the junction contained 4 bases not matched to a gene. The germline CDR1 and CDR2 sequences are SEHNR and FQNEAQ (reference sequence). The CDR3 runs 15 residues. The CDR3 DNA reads TGTGCCAGCAGCTTAACTAGCGCCGCCCAAGAGACCCAGTACTTC. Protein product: CASSLTSAAQETQYF.